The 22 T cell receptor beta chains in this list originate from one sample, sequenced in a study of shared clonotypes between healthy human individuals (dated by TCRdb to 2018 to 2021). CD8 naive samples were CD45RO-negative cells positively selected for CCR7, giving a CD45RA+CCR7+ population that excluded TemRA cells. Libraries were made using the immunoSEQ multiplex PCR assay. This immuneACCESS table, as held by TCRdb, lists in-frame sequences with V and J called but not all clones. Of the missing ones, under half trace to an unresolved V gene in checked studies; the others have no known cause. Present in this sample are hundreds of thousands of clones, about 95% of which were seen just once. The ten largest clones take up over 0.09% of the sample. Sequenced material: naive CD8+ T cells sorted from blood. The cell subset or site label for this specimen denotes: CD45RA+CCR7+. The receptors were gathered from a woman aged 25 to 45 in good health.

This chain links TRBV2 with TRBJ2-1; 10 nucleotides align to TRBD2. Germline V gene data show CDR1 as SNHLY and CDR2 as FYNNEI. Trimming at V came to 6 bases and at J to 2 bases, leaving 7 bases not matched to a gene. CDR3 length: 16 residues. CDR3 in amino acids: CASRPSGRIPYNEQFF. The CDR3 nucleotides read TGTGCCAGCAGGCCTAGCGGGAGAATACCCTACAATGAGCAGTTCTTC.

The CDR3 coding sequence is TGTGCCAGTAGTATCGATCTTGGGGGAAACACTGAAGCTTTCTTT. Residues: CASSIDLGGNTEAFF. This rearrangement joins TRBV19 to TRBJ1-1, with a possible D match to TRBD1 (5 bases). The germline gives CDR1 LNHDA, CDR2 SQIVND (reference sequence). The CDR3 is 15 residues long. The germline V and J ends were trimmed by 3 bases and 2 bases, with 13 bases remaining between them.

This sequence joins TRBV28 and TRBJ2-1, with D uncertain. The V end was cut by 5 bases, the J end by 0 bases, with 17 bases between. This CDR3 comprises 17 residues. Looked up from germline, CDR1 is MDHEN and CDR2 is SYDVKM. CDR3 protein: CASSIPTELSSYNEQFF. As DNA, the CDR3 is TGTGCCAGCAGTATACCAACAGAGCTGAGCTCCTACAATGAGCAGTTCTTC.

The CDR3 region has the DNA TGTGCCAGCAGAACCGACAGGCCGAACACTGAAGCTTTCTTT. Translating gives CASRTDRPNTEAFF. This rearrangement joins TRBV6-6 to TRBJ1-1; perhaps TRBD1 as D (6 bases). Germline loops: CDR1 MNHNY, CDR2 SVGAGI (reference sequence). CDR3 length: 14 residues. V was clipped by 6 bases and J by 1 base, with 12 bases between them.

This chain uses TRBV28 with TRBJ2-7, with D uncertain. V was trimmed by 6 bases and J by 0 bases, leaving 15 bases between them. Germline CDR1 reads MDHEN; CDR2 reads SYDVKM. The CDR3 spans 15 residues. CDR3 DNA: TGTGCCAGCAGCCCGACTGCTACGAGCTCCTACGAGCAGTACTTC. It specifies CASSPTATSSYEQYF.

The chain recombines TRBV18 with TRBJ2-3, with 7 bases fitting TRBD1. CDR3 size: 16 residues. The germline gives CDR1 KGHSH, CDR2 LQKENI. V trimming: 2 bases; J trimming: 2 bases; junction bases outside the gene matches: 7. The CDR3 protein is CASSPVTGKVTDTQYF. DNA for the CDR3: TGTGCCAGCTCACCAGTGACAGGGAAGGTCACAGATACGCAGTATTTT.

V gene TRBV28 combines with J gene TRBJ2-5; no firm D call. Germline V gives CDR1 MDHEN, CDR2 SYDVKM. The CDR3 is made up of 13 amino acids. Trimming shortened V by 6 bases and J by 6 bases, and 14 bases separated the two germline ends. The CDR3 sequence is CASSSDWTQTQYF. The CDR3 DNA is TGTGCCAGCAGCTCCGACTGGACCCAGACCCAGTACTTC.

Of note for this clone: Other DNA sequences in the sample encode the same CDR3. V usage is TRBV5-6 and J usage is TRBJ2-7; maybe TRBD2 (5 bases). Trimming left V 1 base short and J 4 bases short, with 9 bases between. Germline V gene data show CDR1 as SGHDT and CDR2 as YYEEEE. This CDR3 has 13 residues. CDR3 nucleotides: TGTGCCAGCAGCTTGTCCGGGAATTACGAGCAGTACTTC. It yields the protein CASSLSGNYEQYF.

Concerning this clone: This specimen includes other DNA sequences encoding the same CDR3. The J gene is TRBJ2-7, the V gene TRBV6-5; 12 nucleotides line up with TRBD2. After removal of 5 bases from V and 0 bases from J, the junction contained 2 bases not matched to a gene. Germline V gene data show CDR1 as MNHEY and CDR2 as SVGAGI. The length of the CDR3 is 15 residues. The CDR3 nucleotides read TGTGCCAGCAGTCCACTAGCGGGAGGCTCCTACGAGCAGTACTTC. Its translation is CASSPLAGGSYEQYF.

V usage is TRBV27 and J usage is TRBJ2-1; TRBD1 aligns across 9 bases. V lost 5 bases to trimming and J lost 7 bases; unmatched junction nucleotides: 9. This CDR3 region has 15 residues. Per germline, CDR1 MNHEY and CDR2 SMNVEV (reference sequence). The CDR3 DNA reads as TGTGCCAGCAGTCTCCGCCGGGACAGGGTAAATGAGCAGTTCTTC. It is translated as CASSLRRDRVNEQFF.

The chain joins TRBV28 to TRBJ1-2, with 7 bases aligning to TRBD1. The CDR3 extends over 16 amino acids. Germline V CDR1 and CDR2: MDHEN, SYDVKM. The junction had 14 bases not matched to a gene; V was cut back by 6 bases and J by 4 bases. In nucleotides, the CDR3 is TGTGCCAGCAGCTCCGACCGGCAGGGGGTACCCTATGGCTACACCTTC. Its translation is CASSSDRQGVPYGYTF.

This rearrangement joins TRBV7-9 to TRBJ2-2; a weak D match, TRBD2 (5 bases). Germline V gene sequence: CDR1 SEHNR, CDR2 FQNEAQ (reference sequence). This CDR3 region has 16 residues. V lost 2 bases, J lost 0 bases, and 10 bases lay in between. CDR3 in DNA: TGTGCCAGCAGCTTACCCTTAGCGACGAACACCGGGGAGCTGTTTTTT. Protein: CASSLPLATNTGELFF.

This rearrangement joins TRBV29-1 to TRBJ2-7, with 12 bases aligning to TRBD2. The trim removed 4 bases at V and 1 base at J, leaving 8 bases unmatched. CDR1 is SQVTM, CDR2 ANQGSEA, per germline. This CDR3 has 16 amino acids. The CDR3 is CSVGLAGAKSSYEQYF. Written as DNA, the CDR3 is TGCAGCGTTGGACTAGCGGGAGCTAAATCATCCTACGAGCAGTACTTC.

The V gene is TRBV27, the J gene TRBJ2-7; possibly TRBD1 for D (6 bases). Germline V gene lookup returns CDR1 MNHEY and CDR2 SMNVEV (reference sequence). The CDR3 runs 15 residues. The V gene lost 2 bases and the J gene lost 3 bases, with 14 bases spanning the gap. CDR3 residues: CASSLGAGDGYEQYF. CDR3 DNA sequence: TGTGCCAGCAGTTTAGGAGCAGGGGACGGCTACGAGCAGTACTTC.

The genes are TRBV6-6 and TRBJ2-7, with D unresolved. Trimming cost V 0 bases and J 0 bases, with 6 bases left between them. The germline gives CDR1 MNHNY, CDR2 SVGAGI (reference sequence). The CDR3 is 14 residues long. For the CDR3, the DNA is TGTGCCAGCAGTTACTCGGCAGACTCCTACGAGCAGTACTTC. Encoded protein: CASSYSADSYEQYF.

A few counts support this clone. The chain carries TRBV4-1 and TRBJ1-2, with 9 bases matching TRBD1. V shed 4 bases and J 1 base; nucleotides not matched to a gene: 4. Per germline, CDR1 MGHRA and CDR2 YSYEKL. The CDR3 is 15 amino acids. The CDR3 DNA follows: TGCGCCAGCAGCCCAGGACAGGGGAGTAACTATGGCTACACCTTC. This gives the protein CASSPGQGSNYGYTF.

CDR3 protein: CASRPAQETQYF. CDR3 sequence (DNA): TGTGCCAGCAGACCAGCCCAAGAGACCCAGTACTTC. The genes are TRBV27 and TRBJ2-5; no definite D call. Trimming left V 6 bases short and J 1 base short, with 6 bases between. Per germline, CDR1 MNHEY and CDR2 SMNVEV (reference sequence). The CDR3 length is 12 residues.

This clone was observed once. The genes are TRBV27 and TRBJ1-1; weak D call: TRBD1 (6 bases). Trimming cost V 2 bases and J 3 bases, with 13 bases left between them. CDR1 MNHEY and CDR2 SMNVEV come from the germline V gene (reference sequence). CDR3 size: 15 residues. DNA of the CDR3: TGTGCCAGCAGTTTAACCGCAGGGGTTGACACTGAAGCTTTCTTT. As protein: CASSLTAGVDTEAFF.

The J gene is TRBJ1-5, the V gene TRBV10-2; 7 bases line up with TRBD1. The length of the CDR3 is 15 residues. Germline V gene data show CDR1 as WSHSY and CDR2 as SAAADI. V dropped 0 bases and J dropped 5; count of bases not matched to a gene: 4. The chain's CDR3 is CASSESRTGDQPQHF. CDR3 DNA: TGCGCCAGCAGTGAGTCTCGTACAGGGGATCAGCCCCAGCATTTT.

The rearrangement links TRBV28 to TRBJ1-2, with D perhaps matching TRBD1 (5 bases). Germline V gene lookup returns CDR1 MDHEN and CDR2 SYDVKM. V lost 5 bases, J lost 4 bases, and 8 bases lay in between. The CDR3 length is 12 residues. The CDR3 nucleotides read TGTGCCAGCAGTAAGACAGTCTATGGCTACACCTTC. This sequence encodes CASSKTVYGYTF.

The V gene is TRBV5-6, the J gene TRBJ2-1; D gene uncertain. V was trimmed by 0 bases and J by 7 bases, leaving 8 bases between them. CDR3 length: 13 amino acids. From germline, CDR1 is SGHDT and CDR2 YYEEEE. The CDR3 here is CASSLADGNEQFF. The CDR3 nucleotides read TGTGCCAGCAGCTTGGCCGACGGTAATGAGCAGTTCTTC.

CDR3 nucleotide sequence: TGTGCCGGGGTAAAGCGGGAGTCCTACAATGAGCAGTTCTTC. This sequence encodes CAGVKRESYNEQFF. This chain connects TRBV7-9 to TRBJ2-1; 8 bases align to TRBD2. CDR1 is SEHNR and CDR2 is FQNEAQ in the germline V gene (reference sequence). V lost 11 bases, J lost 1 base, and 7 bases stayed unmatched. The CDR3 has 14 residues.